One T cell receptor beta chain is described in this entry. Clinical history as reported by participants underpinned cohort assignment. Each recovered donor of Cohort 3 presented with two negative PCRs, clearance, or symptom resolution. Germline CDR1 is DFQATT and CDR2 is SNEGSKA (reference sequence). CDR3 length: 11 residues. The data were produced by immunoSEQ multiplex PCR, yet TCRdb's version contains in-frame clones alone and is incomplete. The data contain 200,000 to 300,000 clones, about 89% of them singletons. These data are taken from a study of blood T cell repertoires in COVID-19. For the study at large: Samples taken during acute and convalescent COVID-19 were collected in the United States, Italy and Spain.

This TCR was sampled from a woman in her 30s who had recovered from COVID-19. The chain combines TRBV20-1 with TRBJ1-2; a weak D match, TRBD1 (6 bases). The sample consisted of PBMCs or T cells enriched from blood (not recorded which). Here the CDR3 reads CRAGGLYGYTF. CDR3 coding DNA: TGCAGAGCGGGGGGGCTCTATGGCTACACCTTC.